One sample yielded the 31 T cell receptor beta chains listed below, sequenced in a study of post-analysis software for immune sequencing data. No antigen has been identified for these receptors. Whole-study findings and limits: Comparison of patients with controls showed five TRBV segments more frequent in patients, TRBV5-6, TRBV5-1 and TRBV20-1 among them.

Included in the TCR beta cDNA libraries were unique molecular identifiers. One entry per CDR3 protein results from TCRdb running MiXCR on the PCR reads. Of hundreds of thousands of distinct CDR3 sequences in the sample, 59% were seen once. Material for sequencing was blood. Receptors originate from a girl aged 2 to 9 with multiple sclerosis.

CDR3 in amino acids: CASSPTVYPGNEQFF. The DNA for the CDR3 is TGTGCCAGCAGCCCTACCGTTTACCCAGGGAATGAGCAGTTCTTC. The V and J genes are TRBV7-2 and TRBJ2-1, with D perhaps matching TRBD1 (5 bases). The ends were cut back, 5 bases at V and 7 bases at J, with 18 bases in the middle. Germline V CDR1 and CDR2: SGHTA, FQGNSA. CDR3 size: 15 residues.

This clonotype has only one observation. The chain employs TRBV7-2 and TRBJ2-1; D is possibly TRBD2 (6 bases). Trimming removed 5 bases at V and 8 bases at J, with 19 bases between. This CDR3 contains 15 residues. Per germline, CDR1 SGHTA and CDR2 FQGNSA. The chain's CDR3 is CASSPTGTLGYEQFF. The CDR3 DNA sequence: TGTGCCAGCAGCCCAACCGGGACTTTGGGTTATGAGCAGTTCTTC.

Only one count was recorded for this clonotype. The chain is built from TRBV29-1 and TRBJ1-2; D is ambiguous. The germline V gene encodes CDR1 SQVTM and CDR2 ANQGSEA. The CDR3 is made up of 14 amino acids. Trimming removed 3 bases from V and 0 bases from J, with 11 bases in between. CDR3 bases: TGCAGCGTTGACAGGCGGCATACTAACTATGGCTACACCTTC. This codes for CSVDRRHTNYGYTF.

The chain is built from TRBV12-3 or TRBV12-4 and TRBJ1-4, with D possibly matching TRBD1 (5 bases). This CDR3 region has 15 residues. Trimming shortened V by 6 bases and J by 7 bases, and 18 bases separated the two germline ends. CDR3 amino acids: CASSLPSGGSEKLFF. DNA for the CDR3: TGTGCCAGCAGCCTGCCCAGTGGGGGATCTGAAAAACTGTTTTTT.

This clonotype has just a few counts. The chain combines TRBV6-5 with TRBJ2-1; maybe TRBD1 (5 bases). CDR3 length equals 13 residues. V lost 4 bases to trimming and J lost 10 bases, with 14 bases between them. Germline V lookup: CDR1 MNHEY, CDR2 SVGAGI. The CDR3 nucleotides are TGTGCCAGCAGTTCCCTAGGACACCGGGAGCAGTTCTTC. Its translation is CASSSLGHREQFF.

This clonotype has more than one count but fewer than ten. The rearrangement joins TRBV2 to TRBJ2-5, with no clear D. The CDR3 covers 11 residues. The germline V gene has CDR1 SNHLY and CDR2 FYNNEI. V was cut by 4 bases and J by 4 bases, with 4 bases left in between. CDR3 coding DNA: TGTGCCAGCAGTGTCTCAGAGACCCAGTACTTC. Translated: CASSVSETQYF.

CDR3 coding DNA: TGCGCCAGCAGCTTTCAGCGGGCCCTTGGCTACGAGCAGTACTTC. As protein: CASSFQRALGYEQYF. The chain recombines TRBV5-1 with TRBJ2-7; TRBD2 might be the D (6 bases). Germline V gene sequence: CDR1 SGHRS, CDR2 YFSETQ. The CDR3 extends over 15 amino acids. The V end was cut by 2 bases, the J end by 3 bases, with 15 bases between.

The chain has TRBV6-5 and TRBJ1-4; the D is unclear. V was trimmed by 4 bases and J by 3 bases, leaving 15 bases between them. CDR1 and CDR2 (germline): MNHEY, SVGAGI. This CDR3 comprises 16 residues. In DNA form, the CDR3 reads TGTGCCAGCAGTTTGGCCCGGGCAAGAGCTAATGAAAAACTGTTTTTT. Translated, it gives CASSLARARANEKLFF.

The V gene is TRBV20-1, the J gene TRBJ1-2, with D hard to call. Per germline, CDR1 DFQATT and CDR2 SNEGSKA (reference sequence). The V end was cut by 3 bases, the J end by 4 bases, with 18 bases between. The CDR3 is made up of 15 amino acids. The DNA of the CDR3 is TGCAGTGCTAGGGCGCCAGGCAGAAGTGTCTATGGCTACACCTTC. Translation gives CSARAPGRSVYGYTF.

The chain is built from TRBV2 and TRBJ1-1, with D perhaps TRBD1 (5 bases). CDR3 length: 13 residues. V lost 2 bases and J 7 bases, leaving 11 bases between the germline ends. Germline V gene lookup returns CDR1 SNHLY and CDR2 FYNNEI. In DNA form, the CDR3 reads TGTGCCAGCAGTGAACAGGGTGGAGGTGAAGCTTTCTTT. The encoded protein is CASSEQGGGEAFF. Using reference TRBV2 and TRBJ1-1 for the parts outside the CDR3, the full variable domain is EPEVTQTPSHQVTQMGQEVILRCVPISNHLYFYWYRQILGQKVEFLVSFYNNEISEKSEIFDDQFSVERPDGSNFTLKIRSTKLEDSAMYFCASSEQGGGEAFFGQGTRLTVV.

The J gene is TRBJ1-1, the V gene TRBV20-1; D ambiguous. The ends were cut back, 6 bases at V and 7 bases at J, with 12 bases in the middle. The V gene's germline CDR1 is DFQATT and CDR2 SNEGSKA (reference sequence). The CDR3 consists of 11 residues. The CDR3 here is CSARGPNEAFF. DNA for the CDR3: TGCAGTGCCCGCGGACCGAATGAAGCTTTCTTT.

This clonotype was found a few times. The chain employs TRBV10-3 and TRBJ2-1; no definite D call. V lost 6 bases to trimming and J lost 4 bases, with 4 bases between them. The CDR3 totals 11 residues. Per the germline V gene, CDR1 is ENHRY and CDR2 is SYGVKD. The CDR3 reads CAIRDYNEQFF. CDR3 nucleotides: TGTGCCATCAGGGATTACAATGAGCAGTTCTTC.

The V call is TRBV30, the J call TRBJ2-1; the match to TRBD2 covers 8 bases. Germline CDR1 GTSNPN, CDR2 SVGIG (reference sequence). V trimming: 2 bases; J trimming: 7 bases; junction bases outside the gene matches: 4. The CDR3 spans 13 residues. CDR3: CAWSSSGPNEQFF. The CDR3 bases are TGTGCCTGGAGTTCTAGCGGGCCAAATGAGCAGTTCTTC.

Only a few counts were recorded for this clonotype. CDR3 amino acids: CASKRERDLYEQYF. CDR3 nucleotides: TGTGCCAGCAAGAGAGAACGAGATCTTTACGAGCAGTACTTC. The chain uses TRBV6-1 and TRBJ2-7; D unresolved. Trimming removed 7 bases at V and 4 bases at J, with 17 bases between. This CDR3 has 14 residues. Per germline, CDR1 MNHNS and CDR2 SASEGT.

This clonotype was seen once. The chain has TRBV5-6 and TRBJ2-1; no clear D. The germline V gene has CDR1 SGHDT and CDR2 YYEEEE. V gave up 0 bases and J gave up 2 bases, with 9 bases separating them. The CDR3 runs 15 residues. CDR3 sequence (DNA): TGTGCCAGCAGCTTGGCCGACATCGCCTACAATGAGCAGTTCTTC. It translates to CASSLADIAYNEQFF.

This sequence joins TRBV6-1 and TRBJ1-6, with 7 bases identical to TRBD1. The germline CDR1 and CDR2 sequences are MNHNS and SASEGT. V dropped 10 bases and J dropped 7; count of bases not matched to a gene: 13. The CDR3 has 15 amino acids. CDR3 nucleotides: TGTGCCACAGGAGACAGACAGGGTCGGAATTCACCCCTCCACTTT. Amino acid sequence: CATGDRQGRNSPLHF.

In this sample, this clonotype turned up once. The gene calls are TRBV11-2 and TRBJ2-1; 10 bases are shared with TRBD2. J gave up 8 bases and V 0 bases, and 7 bases lay outside the gene matches. The CDR3 runs to 16 residues. The germline V gene encodes CDR1 SGHAT and CDR2 FQNNGV. The CDR3 reads CASSLDLSGGQDEQFF. CDR3 DNA sequence: TGTGCCAGCAGCTTAGATCTTAGCGGGGGGCAGGATGAGCAGTTCTTC.

This clonotype was seen at least ten times. The rearrangement uses TRBV5-5 and TRBJ1-1; D is unclear. This CDR3 spans 13 amino acids. CDR1 SGHKS and CDR2 YYEKEE come from the germline V gene (reference sequence). V lost 5 bases, J lost 2 bases, and 10 bases lay in between. CDR3 sequence reads: CASRLDLNTEAFF. The DNA for the CDR3 is TGTGCCAGCAGACTAGACCTTAACACTGAAGCTTTCTTT.

This clonotype was detected a few times. The gene calls are TRBV29-1 and TRBJ2-3; D is possibly TRBD1 or TRBD2 (6 bases each). Germline lookup yields CDR1 SQVTM and CDR2 ANQGSEA. There are 15 residues in the CDR3. Trimming shortened V by 2 bases and J by 1 base, and 13 bases separated the two germline ends. The CDR3 loop reads CSVEKGGVGTDTQYF. Here the CDR3 DNA reads TGCAGCGTTGAAAAGGGGGGCGTGGGCACAGATACGCAGTATTTT.

This clonotype was seen only a few times. The V and J genes are TRBV5-1 and TRBJ2-5; a weak D match, TRBD1 (6 bases). The CDR3 totals 14 residues. From germline, CDR1 is SGHRS and CDR2 YFSETQ. V lost 4 bases and J 0 bases, leaving 10 bases between the germline ends. The chain's CDR3 is CASSTGTNQETQYF. The CDR3 DNA reads TGCGCCAGCAGCACGGGGACAAACCAAGAGACCCAGTACTTC.

The chain carries TRBV29-1 and TRBJ2-3; TRBD2 matches 12 bases. The germline V gene encodes CDR1 SQVTM and CDR2 ANQGSEA. The length of the CDR3 is 14 residues. CDR3: CTSGTSGSTDTQYF. The DNA of the CDR3 is TGCACCTCCGGGACTAGCGGGAGCACAGATACGCAGTATTTT.

V usage is TRBV12-3 or TRBV12-4 and J usage is TRBJ2-7; 7 nucleotides line up with TRBD1. TRBJ2-5 explains the end of the DNA better; the J call may be wrong. The CDR3 sequence is 15 residues long. The CDR3 DNA is TGTGCCAGCAGTTTTCTAGGGGGCAAGAGAGAGACCCAGTACTTC. It specifies CASSFLGGKRETQYF.

The CDR3 DNA sequence: TGTGCCAGCACCCAACAGGGAGGCAAAGAGACCCAGTACTTC. This gives the protein CASTQQGGKETQYF. The V gene is TRBV6-6, the J gene TRBJ2-5, with D perhaps given as TRBD1 or TRBD2 (6 bases each). The CDR3 runs 14 residues. Trimming took 7 bases from V and 3 from J, leaving 15 bases between them. Germline CDR1 reads MNHNY; CDR2 reads SVGAGI (reference sequence).

This clonotype was seen once. J is TRBJ2-7 and V is TRBV20-1; tentatively, D is TRBD1 (6 bases). V lost 6 bases, J lost 2 bases, and 11 bases lay in between. CDR3 length equals 12 residues. Germline V CDR1 and CDR2: DFQATT, SNEGSKA (reference sequence). The CDR3 DNA reads as TGCAGTGCCAGGACAGTGACCTACGAGCAGTACTTC. It translates to CSARTVTYEQYF.

This clonotype was seen a handful of times. The chain is built from TRBV6-1 and TRBJ2-5; 11 nucleotides line up with TRBD2. CDR3 length: 13 amino acids. J lost 5 bases, V lost 8 bases, and 4 bases had no gene match. Germline loops: CDR1 MNHNS, CDR2 SASEGT. CDR3: CASGRLAGETQYF. The CDR3 DNA reads as TGTGCCAGCGGTAGACTAGCGGGGGAGACCCAGTACTTC.

The genes are TRBV27 and TRBJ1-4; 8 bases map to TRBD1. The V segment lost 2 bases and the J segment 3 bases; nucleotides outside the gene matches: 17. CDR1 MNHEY and CDR2 SMNVEV come from the germline V gene (reference sequence). The CDR3 totals 20 residues. DNA for the CDR3: TGTGCCAGCAGTTTACACCCCCCAGGGGGCTCTCTGCTTTCTAATGAAAAACTGTTTTTT. It encodes CASSLHPPGGSLLSNEKLFF.

V is TRBV10-3 and J is TRBJ1-2; D not resolved. Looked up from germline, CDR1 is ENHRY and CDR2 is SYGVKD. Trimming cost V 0 bases and J 5 bases, with 1 base left between them. The CDR3 runs 11 residues. In DNA form, the CDR3 reads TGTGCCATCAGTGAGTCGTATGGCTACACCTTC. Its protein product is CAISESYGYTF.

The CDR3 DNA is TGCAGTGCTAGAGATGCGAGGAGCACAGATACGCAGTATTTT. As protein: CSARDARSTDTQYF. This rearrangement joins TRBV20-1 to TRBJ2-3; D not certain. The germline CDR1 and CDR2 sequences are DFQATT and SNEGSKA (reference sequence). Trimming shortened V by 0 bases and J by 0 bases, and 7 bases separated the two germline ends. This CDR3 is 14 amino acids long.

This chain joins TRBV12-3 or TRBV12-4 and TRBJ1-6; no firm D call. This CDR3 is 13 amino acids long. V lost 2 bases, J lost 11 bases, and 10 bases lay in between. CDR3 DNA: TGTGCCAGCAGTTTACGATCCGGCACACCCCTCCACTTT. This translates into CASSLRSGTPLHF.

This clonotype came up a few times. CDR3 sequence reads: CASSPRQGFGELFF. CDR3 DNA: TGCGCCAGCAGCCCCCGACAGGGTTTTGGTGAGCTGTTTTTT. The rearrangement joins TRBV4-3 to TRBJ2-2; 7 nucleotides agree with TRBD1. The CDR3 extends over 14 amino acids. V lost 4 bases and J lost 11; bases outside the gene matches: 10. Germline V CDR1 and CDR2: LGHNA, YSLEER.

The genes are TRBV7-9 and TRBJ2-3; TRBD1 matches at 7 bases. Germline CDR1 and CDR2: SEHNR and FQNEAQ (reference sequence). CDR3 length: 15 amino acids. With V trimmed by 4 bases and J by 2 bases, 6 bases remained unmatched. DNA of the CDR3: TGTGCCAGCAGCTCGGGACAGTTGCCCACAGATACGCAGTATTTT. It encodes CASSSGQLPTDTQYF.